This TCR beta chain was recorded in a study of post-analysis software for immune sequencing data. Study findings and constraints: A few TRBV segments, TRBV5-6, TRBV5-1 and TRBV20-1 among them, were found more frequent in patients than controls. Controls showed significantly higher normalized Chao1 diversity than did multiple sclerosis patients.

cDNA libraries for TCR beta contained unique molecular identifiers. MiXCR was run by TCRdb on the PCR reads, yielding one entry per CDR3 protein. The data contain 400,000 to 500,000 distinct CDR3 sequences, roughly 40% of them seen just once; the ten biggest clones take up less than 8%. Concerning this clonotype: Its antigen remains unknown.

This CDR3 is built from 17 residues. With 2 bases clipped from V and 1 base from J, the junction kept 7 bases outside the gene matches. CDR1 and CDR2 (germline): MNHEY, SVGAGI. J is TRBJ2-3 and V is TRBV6-5, with 9 bases that match TRBD2. This TCR was recovered from a girl aged 2-15 years with multiple sclerosis. Sequences were obtained from blood. The CDR3 DNA reads TGTGCCAGCAGTTACCTTCCGGCTAGCGGGGGCACAGATACGCAGTATTTT. Encoded protein: CASSYLPASGGTDTQYF.